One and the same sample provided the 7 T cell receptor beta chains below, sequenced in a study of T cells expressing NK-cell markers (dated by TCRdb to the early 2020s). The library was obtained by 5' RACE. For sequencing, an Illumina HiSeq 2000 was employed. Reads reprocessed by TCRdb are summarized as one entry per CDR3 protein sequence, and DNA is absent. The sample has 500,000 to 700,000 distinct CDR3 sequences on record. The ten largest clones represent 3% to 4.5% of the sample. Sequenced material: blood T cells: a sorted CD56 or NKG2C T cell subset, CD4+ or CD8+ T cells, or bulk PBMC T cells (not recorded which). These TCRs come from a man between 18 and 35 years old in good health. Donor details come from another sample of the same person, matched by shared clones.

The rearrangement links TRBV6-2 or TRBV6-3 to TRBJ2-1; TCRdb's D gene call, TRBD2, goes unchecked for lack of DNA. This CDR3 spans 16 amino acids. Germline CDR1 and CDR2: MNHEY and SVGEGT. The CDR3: CASSPTRTSGRVFVFF.

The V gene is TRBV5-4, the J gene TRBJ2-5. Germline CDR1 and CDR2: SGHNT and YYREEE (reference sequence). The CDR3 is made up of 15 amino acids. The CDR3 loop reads CASSSGSRQQETQYF. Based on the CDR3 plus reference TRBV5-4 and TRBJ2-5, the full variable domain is ETGVTQSPTHLIKTRGQQVTLRCSSQSGHNTVSWYQQALGQGPQFIFQYYREEENGRGNFPPRFSGLQFPNYSSELNVNALELDDSALYLCASSSGSRQQETQYFGPGTRLLVL.

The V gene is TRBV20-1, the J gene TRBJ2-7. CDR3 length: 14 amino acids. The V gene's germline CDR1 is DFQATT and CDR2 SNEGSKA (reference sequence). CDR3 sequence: CSARDSDNRYEQYF.

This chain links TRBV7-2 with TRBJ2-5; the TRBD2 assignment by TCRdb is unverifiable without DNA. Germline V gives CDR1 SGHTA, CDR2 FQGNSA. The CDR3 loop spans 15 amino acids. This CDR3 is CASSPGRETQETQYF.

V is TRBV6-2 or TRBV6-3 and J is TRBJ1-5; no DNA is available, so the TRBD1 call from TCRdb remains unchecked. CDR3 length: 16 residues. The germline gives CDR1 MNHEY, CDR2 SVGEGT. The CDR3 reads CASSYSRPRTLEPQHF.

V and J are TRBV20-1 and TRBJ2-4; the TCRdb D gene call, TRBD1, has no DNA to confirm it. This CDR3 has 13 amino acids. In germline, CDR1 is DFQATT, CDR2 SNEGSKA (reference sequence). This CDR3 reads CSASKQGRNIQYF.

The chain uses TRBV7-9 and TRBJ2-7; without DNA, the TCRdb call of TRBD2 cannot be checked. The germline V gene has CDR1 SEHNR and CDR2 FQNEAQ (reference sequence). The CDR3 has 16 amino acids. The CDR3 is CASSLEAAGGSYEQYF.